This T cell receptor beta chain is drawn from a study of CD8 T cells in ankylosing spondylitis. The CDR3 extends over 15 amino acids. V was pared by 4 bases and J by 5 bases, with 11 bases of the junction left unmatched. Germline CDR1 reads SGHRS; CDR2 reads YFSETQ. TCRdb re-derived calls from the 5' RACE reads in MiXCR, one entry per CDR3 protein. The repertoire has a few hundred thousand distinct CDR3 sequences, under 8.5% of them found once; the top ten carry approximately 14%. General observations from the study: Clones linked to disease, bearing a CD8+ phenotype, were relatively rare in peripheral blood. There was a TCR beta motif, made of several highly homologous variants, that appeared characteristic of ankylosing spondylitis blood.

This clonotype was seen many times. Its matching antigen is unknown. This clonotype originated in a male donor with ankylosing spondylitis. The chain couples TRBV5-1 to TRBJ2-5; 7 bases agree with TRBD2. Input material: blood, either unsorted or a sorted T cell fraction (not recorded which). In nucleotides, the CDR3 is TGCGCCAGCAGCCGGGAGGTCCTCCCGGCGGAGACCCAGTACTTC. Protein: CASSREVLPAETQYF. The full variable domain, rest sourced from reference TRBV5-1 and TRBJ2-5, is KAGVTQTPRYLIKTRGQQVTLSCSPISGHRSVSWYQQTPGQGLQFLFEYFSETQRNKGNFPGRFSGRQFSNSRSEMNVSTLELGDSALYLCASSREVLPAETQYFGPGTRLLVL.